The next 32 T cell receptor beta chains were all read from a single sample in a study of OX40 agonist ivuxolimab in advanced cancers. Assay used: immunoSEQ multiplex PCR; TCRdb lists only in-frame clones, some missing. The top ten clones hold about 13% of a sample with approximately 44,000 clones, 86% of them seen once. Sequencing was performed on CD4+ or CD8+ T cells sorted from blood, taken in a trial of the OX40 agonist ivuxolimab. These receptors all stem from an adult with an advanced solid tumor such as melanoma, head and neck, liver or kidney cancer.

The count of this clone is one. The CDR3 spells CASSLAGGQPQHF. The CDR3 region has the DNA TGTGCCAGCAGCTTAGCGGGCGGGCAGCCCCAGCATTTT. The chain couples TRBV5-6 to TRBJ1-5; D not certain. CDR3 length: 13 amino acids. Deletions cut 2 bases from V and 7 bases from J, with 10 bases between. The germline gives CDR1 SGHDT, CDR2 YYEEEE.

The V and J genes are TRBV14 and TRBJ1-4; 9 bases fit TRBD1. Germline loops: CDR1 SGHDN, CDR2 FVKESK. After removal of 4 bases from V and 5 bases from J, the junction contained 5 bases not matched to a gene. This CDR3 region has 15 residues. In DNA form, the CDR3 reads TGTGCCAGCAGCCTCACCGGGACAGGGAATGAAAAACTGTTTTTT. Encoded protein: CASSLTGTGNEKLFF.

The rearrangement uses TRBV13 and TRBJ2-5; possible D gene TRBD2, 5 bases. CDR1 and CDR2 (germline): PRHDT, FYEKMQ (reference sequence). The CDR3 contains 13 residues. Trimming removed 5 bases from V and 1 base from J, with 8 bases in between. In DNA, the CDR3 is TGTGCCAGCAGCCACGCGGGCCAAGAGACCCAGTACTTC. The encoded protein is CASSHAGQETQYF.

The chain couples TRBV4-2 to TRBJ1-1, with D maybe TRBD1 (5 bases). Germline CDR1 is LGHNA and CDR2 is YNFKEQ. The CDR3 sequence is 16 residues long. V lost 0 bases and J 5 bases, leaving 16 bases between the germline ends. CDR3: CASSQDMVQGLTEAFF. CDR3 in DNA: TGTGCCAGCAGCCAAGATATGGTCCAGGGTTTGACTGAAGCTTTCTTT.

This clone appeared many times. Other nucleotide sequences from this sample produce the same CDR3. The J gene is TRBJ1-1, the V gene TRBV27; D perhaps matches TRBD1 (5 bases). V was trimmed by 0 bases and J by 7 bases, leaving 12 bases between them. The CDR3 covers 14 residues. Germline CDR1 MNHEY, CDR2 SMNVEV (reference sequence). CDR3 coding DNA: TGTGCCAGCAGTTTATCGACGGGGGGGGTTGAAGCTTTCTTT. Translating it yields CASSLSTGGVEAFF.

On this clone itself: Compared with germline, one end of the junction differs, possibly owing to a read error. The chain uses TRBV6-1 and TRBJ2-7; D unclear. CDR1 and CDR2 from the germline V gene are MNHNS and SASEGT. The CDR3 is made up of 9 amino acids. The chain's CDR3 is CATSHEQYF. The CDR3 DNA follows: TGTGCCACCTCCCACGAGCAGTACTTC.

For this clone: Given the absence of the conserved phenylalanine or tryptophan at the CDR3 end, a read error is likely. The V and J genes are TRBV30 and TRBJ1-6, with a possible D match to TRBD1 (6 bases). Trimming left V 0 bases short and J 2 bases short, with 11 bases between. The CDR3 sequence is 16 residues long. Germline V gives CDR1 GTSNPN, CDR2 SVGIG (reference sequence). This chain's CDR3 is CAWSVGGGPYNSPLHL. Here the CDR3 DNA reads TGTGCCTGGAGTGTAGGGGGGGGTCCCTATAATTCACCCCTCCACCTT.

This chain links TRBV6-6 with TRBJ2-7; TRBD1 matches at 12 bases. Germline V gene lookup returns CDR1 MNHNY and CDR2 SVGAGI (reference sequence). The CDR3 contains 13 residues. J gave up 9 bases and V 6 bases, and 6 bases lay outside the gene matches. The CDR3 DNA follows: TGTGCCAGCAGCCTCGGGACAGGGGGCATGCAGTACTTC. It codes for CASSLGTGGMQYF.

The chain links TRBV13 to TRBJ2-1, with TRBD2 identical over 8 bases. The CDR3 sequence is 16 residues long. V lost 5 bases to trimming and J lost 2 bases; unmatched junction nucleotides: 8. CDR1 PRHDT and CDR2 FYEKMQ come from the germline V gene (reference sequence). The CDR3 nucleotides read TGTGCCAGCAGCCCCCAGACGGGGGGGGCCTACAATGAGCAGTTCTTC. Translating gives CASSPQTGGAYNEQFF.

The V and J genes are TRBV27 and TRBJ1-1; tentatively, D is TRBD1 (5 bases). CDR3 length equals 14 residues. The V gene lost 4 bases and the J gene lost 1 base, with 10 bases spanning the gap. From germline, CDR1 is MNHEY and CDR2 SMNVEV (reference sequence). CDR3 region: CASSYRTANTEAFF. CDR3 sequence (DNA): TGTGCCAGCAGTTACAGGACGGCGAACACTGAAGCTTTCTTT.

V usage is TRBV19 and J usage is TRBJ1-5; D uncertain. This CDR3 has 12 residues. V was trimmed by 5 bases and J by 11 bases, leaving 13 bases between them. Germline loops: CDR1 LNHDA, CDR2 SQIVND (reference sequence). The CDR3 sequence: CASSPTSVAQHF. The CDR3 DNA follows: TGTGCCAGTAGTCCAACTAGTGTGGCCCAGCATTTT.

This clone has a handful of counts. This sequence joins TRBV7-9 and TRBJ2-7; tentatively, D is TRBD1 (5 bases). Trimming pared 1 base from V and 3 bases from J, leaving 7 bases between. Germline-derived CDR1 and CDR2 are SEHNR and FQNEAQ (reference sequence). This CDR3 spans 13 amino acids. Here the CDR3 reads CASSLVQDYEQYF. The CDR3 region has the DNA TGTGCCAGCAGCTTAGTACAGGACTACGAGCAGTACTTC. The whole variable domain, filled in from reference TRBV7-9 and TRBJ2-7, reads DTGVSQNPRHKITKRGQNVTFRCDPISEHNRLYWYRQTLGQGPEFLTYFQNEAQLEKSRLLSDRFSAERPKGSFSTLEIQRTEQGDSAMYLCASSLVQDYEQYFGPGTRLTVT.

The chain uses TRBV15 and TRBJ1-1; 8 nucleotides align to TRBD1. The CDR3 spans 18 residues. Trimming removed 1 base from V and 1 base from J; junction bases left unmatched: 11. Germline values: CDR1 LNHNV, CDR2 YYDKDF (reference sequence). CDR3 region: CATSRARTGGNRNTEAFF. The CDR3 nucleotides read TGTGCCACCAGCAGAGCCCGCACAGGGGGAAATCGGAACACTGAAGCTTTCTTT.

The V gene is TRBV27, the J gene TRBJ2-7, with D unclear. V was trimmed by 4 bases and J by 4 bases, leaving 14 bases between them. Germline V lookup: CDR1 MNHEY, CDR2 SMNVEV (reference sequence). This CDR3 comprises 14 residues. The CDR3 is CASSYLGQIYEQYF. CDR3 nucleotide sequence: TGTGCCAGCAGTTATCTGGGCCAGATATACGAGCAGTACTTC.

This CDR3 reads CASSYDGDTEAFF. The DNA for the CDR3 is TGCGCCAGCAGCTATGACGGGGACACTGAAGCTTTCTTT. V and J are TRBV4-3 and TRBJ1-1; D uncertain. CDR3 length: 13 amino acids. Deletions cut 5 bases from V and 3 bases from J, with 10 bases between. CDR1 is LGHNA, CDR2 YSLEER, per germline.

The chain carries TRBV10-3 and TRBJ2-2, with unresolved D. The CDR3 has 13 residues. V was trimmed by 11 bases and J by 2 bases, leaving 12 bases between them. Per the germline V gene, CDR1 is ENHRY and CDR2 is SYGVKD. The DNA of the CDR3 is TGTGCCTGTTGGTCCACAAACACCGGGGAGCTGTTTTTT. Amino acids: CACWSTNTGELFF.

The rearrangement uses TRBV19 and TRBJ2-1; a possible D gene is TRBD2 (7 bases). Germline CDR1 is LNHDA and CDR2 is SQIVND (reference sequence). V gave up 8 bases and J gave up 5 bases, with 16 bases separating them. The CDR3 covers 14 residues. Here the CDR3 reads CASHRGARNNEQFF. CDR3 sequence (DNA): TGTGCCAGTCATCGGGGGGCTCGGAACAATGAGCAGTTCTTC.

In this sample, this clone turned up a few times. The V call is TRBV28, the J call TRBJ1-5; D not certain. Germline V CDR1 and CDR2: MDHEN, SYDVKM. The CDR3 is 15 amino acids. The V and J ends lost 3 bases and 1 base respectively, with 10 bases between them. This CDR3 is CASSFEVWSNQPQHF. CDR3 bases: TGTGCCAGCAGTTTTGAGGTTTGGAGCAATCAGCCCCAGCATTTT.

The rearrangement uses TRBV11-1 and TRBJ2-5; tentative D call: TRBD2 (5 bases). The length of the CDR3 is 14 residues. The germline CDR1 and CDR2 sequences are SGHAT and FQDESV (reference sequence). V shed 5 bases and J shed 4 bases, with 14 bases lying between them. The CDR3: CASSPTGMVETQYF. CDR3 DNA sequence: TGTGCCAGCAGCCCCACCGGGATGGTAGAGACCCAGTACTTC.

The V gene is TRBV27, the J gene TRBJ2-7, with 11 positions matching TRBD1. Trimming at V came to 5 bases and at J to 4 bases, leaving 4 bases not matched to a gene. Germline CDR1 is MNHEY and CDR2 is SMNVEV (reference sequence). The CDR3 has 14 residues. The CDR3 spells CASSAGTGGYEQYF. In DNA form, the CDR3 reads TGTGCCAGCAGTGCCGGGACAGGGGGTTACGAGCAGTACTTC.

This rearrangement joins TRBV6-5 to TRBJ2-1; tentatively, D is TRBD1 (7 bases). The V gene lost 6 bases and the J gene lost 5 bases, with 11 bases spanning the gap. Germline V gene data show CDR1 as MNHEY and CDR2 as SVGAGI. The CDR3 is 13 amino acids. The CDR3 DNA reads TGTGCCAGCAGCCAGGGGGAGGACAATGAGCAGTTCTTC. Translating it yields CASSQGEDNEQFF.

Here the CDR3 DNA reads TGTGCCAGCAGCCGGCCTCCCCACAGCAATCAGCCCCAGCATTTT. It encodes CASSRPPHSNQPQHF. The chain couples TRBV2 to TRBJ1-5; D gene uncertain. The CDR3 is made up of 15 amino acids. Germline V lookup: CDR1 SNHLY, CDR2 FYNNEI. Trimming stripped 6 bases from V and 1 base from J, with 13 bases between.

The chain recombines TRBV28 with TRBJ2-2, with a possible D match to TRBD1 (5 bases). V dropped 7 bases and J dropped 2 bases, with 17 bases sitting between them. The germline V gene encodes CDR1 MDHEN and CDR2 SYDVKM. The length of the CDR3 is 16 residues. The DNA for the CDR3 is TGTGCCAGCACCCCCCCGCAGGGTCGAAACACCGGGGAGCTGTTTTTT. Encoded protein: CASTPPQGRNTGELFF. Full variable domain (remainder filled in from reference TRBV28 and TRBJ2-2): DVKVTQSSRYLVKRTGEKVFLECVQDMDHENMFWYRQDPGLGLRLIYFSYDVKMKEKGDIPEGYSVSREKKERFSLILESASTNQTSMYLCASTPPQGRNTGELFFGEGSRLTVL.

The gene calls are TRBV10-3 and TRBJ1-2, with D perhaps TRBD1 (5 bases). V was cut by 5 bases and J by 5 bases, with 15 bases left in between. The length of the CDR3 is 14 residues. Germline values: CDR1 ENHRY, CDR2 SYGVKD. The CDR3 sequence is CAISPVGGAYGYTF. As DNA, the CDR3 is TGTGCCATCAGTCCCGTTGGGGGAGCATATGGCTACACCTTC.

This CDR3 reads CASSSSGTAPDTQYF. The CDR3 nucleotides read TGCGCCAGCAGCTCTTCCGGGACAGCCCCAGATACGCAGTATTTT. The chain links TRBV5-1 to TRBJ2-3, with TRBD1 matching 7 bases. The germline V gene encodes CDR1 SGHRS and CDR2 YFSETQ. This CDR3 has 15 amino acids. Losses at the gene ends were 3 bases for V and 4 bases for J; bases not matched to a gene: 8.

The chain uses TRBV6-5 and TRBJ1-4, with a weak D call TRBD1 (5 bases). Per the germline V gene, CDR1 is MNHEY and CDR2 is SVGAGI. There are 13 residues in the CDR3. Trimming shortened V by 9 bases and J by 5 bases, and 13 bases separated the two germline ends. CDR3 DNA: TGTGCCAGTACTGAGGGGCAGAATGAAAAACTGTTTTTT. Translated, it gives CASTEGQNEKLFF.

This clone was counted between two and nine times. V gene TRBV6-6 combines with J gene TRBJ1-4; no clear D gene. Trimming shortened V by 5 bases and J by 7 bases, and 5 bases separated the two germline ends. Germline V CDR1 and CDR2: MNHNY, SVGAGI (reference sequence). The CDR3 totals 11 residues. CDR3 bases: TGTGCCAGCAGTACCGGTGAAAAACTGTTTTTT. Protein product: CASSTGEKLFF.

This rearrangement joins TRBV5-4 to TRBJ2-7; 8 bases are shared with TRBD1. Losses at the gene ends were 3 bases for V and 4 bases for J; bases not matched to a gene: 3. CDR1 and CDR2 from the germline V gene are SGHNT and YYREEE (reference sequence). CDR3 length: 13 residues. The CDR3 coding sequence is TGTGCCAGCAGCTCCCGACAGGGGTACGAGCAGTACTTC. Amino acids: CASSSRQGYEQYF.

V is TRBV5-6 and J is TRBJ1-5; TRBD1 aligns across 9 bases. The V and J ends lost 3 bases and 5 bases, in that order; junction bases with no gene match: 9. CDR1 is SGHDT and CDR2 is YYEEEE in the germline V gene. The CDR3 loop spans 16 amino acids. CDR3 sequence reads: CASSSGTGLGDQPQHF. CDR3 DNA: TGTGCCAGCAGCTCGGGGACAGGGTTGGGGGATCAGCCCCAGCATTTT.

This clone was observed a handful of times. The chain is built from TRBV11-1 and TRBJ2-1, with D perhaps TRBD1 (6 bases). Germline assignment: CDR1 SGHAT and CDR2 FQDESV (reference sequence). The ends were cut back, 5 bases at V and 4 bases at J, with 9 bases in the middle. The CDR3 has 13 residues. The CDR3 region has the DNA TGTGCCAGCAGCCCCGGGACATACAATGAGCAGTTCTTC. Translated, it gives CASSPGTYNEQFF.

The chain couples TRBV4-3 to TRBJ2-3, with D possibly TRBD2 on 6 matching bases. Deletions cut 4 bases from V and 6 bases from J, with 14 bases between. This CDR3 has 14 amino acids. The germline V gene has CDR1 LGHNA and CDR2 YSLEER. CDR3 nucleotides: TGCGCCAGCAGCCTTTTCCCGGGGGTGGATACGCAGTATTTT. This codes for CASSLFPGVDTQYF.

This clone was counted a single time. The chain has TRBV27 and TRBJ1-5; possibly TRBD1 for D (6 bases). CDR3 length: 16 amino acids. Looked up from germline, CDR1 is MNHEY and CDR2 is SMNVEV (reference sequence). Trimming pared 2 bases from V and 1 base from J, leaving 12 bases between. The CDR3 sequence is CASSLRMDRSNQPQHF. The DNA of the CDR3 is TGTGCCAGCAGTTTACGGATGGACAGAAGCAATCAGCCCCAGCATTTT.